This is a list of T cell receptor beta chains from one sample in a study of cytomegalovirus exposure and HLA in healthy donors. Sequencing was performed with immunoSEQ multiplex PCR; in TCRdb, only in-frame clones are kept and a portion is missing. Among roughly 190,000 clones listed, around four fifths were seen once. The sequenced material came from PBMCs. The receptors come from a woman aged 40-49 years in good health and CMV-seronegative. CDR3s include the opening cysteine and the closing phenylalanine or tryptophan. A D gene is named only where the DNA matches it firmly. Size is stated for part of the rows, as once, few or many counts, or as a class when the clone is expanded.

TRBV5-1	TRBD2	NA	16	TRBJ2-2	TGCGCCAGCAACTTTAGACTAGCGGGATGGGGCGGGGAGCTGTTTTTT	CASNFRLAGWGGELFF
TRBV29-1	NA	NA	14	TRBJ2-1	TGCAGCGTCCAGACTAGGCCCAGTGGCAATGAGCAGTTCTTC	CSVQTRPSGNEQFF
TRBV7-2	TRBD1	few	16	TRBJ1-2	TGTGCCAGCAGCTCGCCGACAGGGAGGAGGGGGTATGGCTACACCTTC	CASSSPTGRRGYGYTF
TRBV11-2	TRBD2	NA	14	TRBJ2-3	TGTGCCAGCAGCATAGGGACTAGCGCAGATACGCAGTATTTT	CASSIGTSADTQYF
TRBV5-6	TRBD1	NA	16	TRBJ1-2	TGTGCCAGCAGCTTCATGGGACAGACGTTTGGCTATGGCTACACCTTC	CASSFMGQTFGYGYTF
TRBV30	NA	NA	13	TRBJ1-2	TGTGCCTGGAGTGTCTCAGGGAACTATGGCTACACCTTC	CAWSVSGNYGYTF
TRBV15	NA	NA	14	TRBJ2-7	TGTGCCACCAGCAGCGGGCTAGCCGGCTACGAGCAGTACTTC	CATSSGLAGYEQYF
TRBV15	TRBD1	NA	17	TRBJ2-2	TGTGCCACCAGCCCTCGTCTAGGGCAGGGGGCCACCGGGGAGCTGTTTTTT	CATSPRLGQGATGELFF
TRBV19	NA	NA	13	TRBJ2-5	TGTGCCAGTAGTGACCAGGTGGCGGAGACCCAGTACTTC	CASSDQVAETQYF
TRBV4-1	NA	NA	16	TRBJ1-5	TGCGCCAGCAGCCAGCAAGAAGGCCTCACGGGGCAGCCCCAGCATTTT	CASSQQEGLTGQPQHF
TRBV10-3	TRBD1	NA	13	TRBJ1-1	TGTGCCATCAGTGAGTTTGAGGGGGCCGAAGCTTTCTTT	CAISEFEGAEAFF
TRBV5-6	NA	NA	15	TRBJ2-3	TGTGCCAGCAGCTTCGCGGCGGGAAGCACAGATACGCAGTATTTT	CASSFAAGSTDTQYF
TRBV2	TRBD2	once	15	TRBJ2-5	TGTGCCAGCAGCCCCCTAGCGGGAGACGGGGAGACCCAGTACTTC	CASSPLAGDGETQYF
TRBV7-9	NA	NA	15	TRBJ2-3	TGTGCCAGCAGCCCCACGCGCCTGGTGGCAGATACGCAGTATTTT	CASSPTRLVADTQYF
TRBV7-2	NA	NA	14	TRBJ1-4	TGTGCCAGCAGCGTCCGGGGTCGGCGGGAAAAACTGTTTTTT	CASSVRGRREKLFF
TRBV5-1	NA	NA	13	TRBJ2-5	TGCGCCAGCAGCCTATCCCCGAGGGAGACCCAGTACTTC	CASSLSPRETQYF
TRBV2	NA	NA	15	TRBJ2-1	TGTGCCAGCAGTGTAGAAGGGGGAAGGATGAATGAGCAGTTCTTC	CASSVEGGRMNEQFF
TRBV19	NA	few	13	TRBJ1-5	TGTGCCAGTTCCGACAGCGCCAATCAGCCCCAGCATTTT	CASSDSANQPQHF
TRBV7-2	TRBD1	once	17	TRBJ2-2	TGTGCCAGCAGCTCCCAGGTTCACAGGGGGTTATCCGGGGAGCTGTTTTTT	CASSSQVHRGLSGELFF
TRBV28	NA	NA	16	TRBJ1-5	TGTGCCAGCAGTTTGCCCGGGATCAGTAACAATCAGCCCCAGCATTTT	CASSLPGISNNQPQHF
TRBV6-5	NA	NA	13	TRBJ1-4	TGTGCCAGCAGTTCAGGGAACCCTGGAAAACTGTTTTTT	CASSSGNPGKLFF
TRBV7-9	NA	NA	15	TRBJ2-3	TGTGCCAGCGGCAACAGACAGGTACACACAGATACGCAGTATTTT	CASGNRQVHTDTQYF
TRBV7-3	NA	NA	16	TRBJ2-6	TGTGCCAGCAGCGGGCAGGCCAGCTCTGGGGCCAACGTCCTGACTTTC	CASSGQASSGANVLTF
TRBV10-3	TRBD2	once	14	TRBJ2-1	TGTGCCATCGGGGTTGCGGGAGGGAACCATGAGCAGTTCTTC	CAIGVAGGNHEQFF
TRBV6-5	TRBD2	NA	15	TRBJ2-2	TGTGCCAGCAGCCCTAGCGGGACGAACACCGGGGAGCTGTTTTTT	CASSPSGTNTGELFF
TRBV28	NA	NA	14	TRBJ1-2	TGTGCCAGCAGTTTCCCCGGGACTGCCTATGGCTACACCTTC	CASSFPGTAYGYTF
TRBV18	NA	NA	14	TRBJ2-2	TGTGCCAGCTCACCACAGGGGTCCACCGGGGAGCTGTTTTTT	CASSPQGSTGELFF
TRBV27	NA	once	15	TRBJ1-5	TGTGCCAGCAGTTTACGGTGGGGGGGCAATCAGCCCCAGCATTTT	CASSLRWGGNQPQHF
TRBV6-4	TRBD2	NA	16	TRBJ2-3	TGTGCCAGCAGCCAACTAGCGGGAGGCTTCACAGATACGCAGTATTTT	CASSQLAGGFTDTQYF
TRBV6-1	NA	few	12	TRBJ1-4	TGTGCCAGCAGTGAAGTCCTCGGGGTACTGTTTTTT	CASSEVLGVLFF
TRBV6-5	NA	once	15	TRBJ2-3	TGTGCCAGCAGTTACTCTGACAGTATCACAGATACGCAGTATTTT	CASSYSDSITDTQYF
TRBV19	NA	NA	14	TRBJ2-7	TGTGCCAGTAGCAGCGGACCGCTCGCCTACGAGCAGTACTTC	CASSSGPLAYEQYF
TRBV9	TRBD1	NA	12	TRBJ1-2	TGTGCCAGCAGCGTGTCAGGGGGGGGCTACACCTTC	CASSVSGGGYTF
TRBV7-9	NA	NA	12	TRBJ2-7	TGTGCCTGGGACACGAGCTCCTACGAGCAGTACTTC	CAWDTSSYEQYF
TRBV4-3	TRBD1	NA	14	TRBJ1-1	TGCGCCAGCAGTCTGGAGCGACAGGGCACTGAAGCTTTCTTT	CASSLERQGTEAFF
TRBV4-1	NA	NA	17	TRBJ1-5	TGCGCCAGCAGTCTAGCGGCAGTACCAAATAGCAATCAGCCCCAGCATTTT	CASSLAAVPNSNQPQHF
TRBV19	NA	once	15	TRBJ1-5	TGTGCCAGTAATATCAGGTCCACCAGCAATCAGCCCCAGCATTTT	CASNIRSTSNQPQHF
TRBV27	TRBD2	NA	15	TRBJ2-3	TGTGCCAGCAGTACTGGGGGACTAGCGACAGATACGCAGTATTTT	CASSTGGLATDTQYF
TRBV11-2	TRBD2	NA	16	TRBJ2-7	TGTGCCAGCAGCTTAGAGGCTAGCGGGAGCCCCTACGAGCAGTACTTC	CASSLEASGSPYEQYF
TRBV29-1	TRBD2	NA	14	TRBJ2-1	TGCAGCGGTGGACTAGCGGGGGGATACAATGAGCAGTTCTTC	CSGGLAGGYNEQFF
TRBV29-1	NA	NA	15	TRBJ2-5	TGCAGCGTACCCTTGGGGGGGCTAGGGGGTAGGGACCAGTACTTC	CSVPLGGLGGRDQYF
TRBV21-1	NA	once	14	TRBJ1-1	TGTGCCAGCAGCCAGGGGAGGGAGAACACTGAAGCTTTCTTT	CASSQGRENTEAFF
TRBV7-2	TRBD2	once	17	TRBJ2-2	TGTGCCAGCAGCCGCGGACTAGCGGGAGCGGTCACCGGGGAGCTGTTTTTT	CASSRGLAGAVTGELFF
TRBV7-6	NA	once	12	TRBJ2-3	TGTGCCAGCAGCTTAAACTCAGATACGCAGTATTTT	CASSLNSDTQYF
TRBV10-3	TRBD1	NA	14	TRBJ1-1	TGTGCCATCAGTGAACAAGGACAGGGCACTGAAGCTTTCTTT	CAISEQGQGTEAFF
TRBV9	NA	few	18	TRBJ2-3	TGTGCCAGCAGCCCCCGCCTGATGCGCATCCCCATCACAGATACGCAGTATTTT	CASSPRLMRIPITDTQYF
TRBV28	NA	few	12	TRBJ1-2	TGTGCCAGCAGTTTTTATGACTATGGCTACACCTTC	CASSFYDYGYTF
TRBV5-1	NA	NA	14	TRBJ2-1	TGCGCCAGCAGCTGGGGGGTCGGGAGCCGGGAGCAGTTCTTC	CASSWGVGSREQFF
TRBV7-2	TRBD1	NA	17	TRBJ2-1	TGTGCCAGCAGCTTAGTCGGCGGGACAGGGACCCCAACGCCGCAGTTCTTC	CASSLVGGTGTPTPQFF
TRBV4-3	TRBD1	NA	16	TRBJ1-2	TGCGCCAGCAGCCTGACCCCGGGACAGGGAATGGGCGGCTACACCTTC	CASSLTPGQGMGGYTF
TRBV15	TRBD2	NA	15	TRBJ2-1	TGTGCCACCAGCAGAGCAGCGGGGGCAGGGAATGAGCAGTTCTTC	CATSRAAGAGNEQFF
TRBV7-9	TRBD2	NA	14	TRBJ2-7	TGTGCCAGCAGCCCTAGCGGGAGGAACTACGAGCAGTACTTC	CASSPSGRNYEQYF
TRBV7-8	TRBD1	few	14	TRBJ1-2	TGTGCCAGCAGCGCCGGGACAGAATTCTCTGGCTACACCTTC	CASSAGTEFSGYTF
TRBV25-1	TRBD1	NA	18	TRBJ2-6	TGTGCCAGCAGTGAATCGACAGGGAGAGGCTCTGGGGCCAACGTCCTGACTTTC	CASSESTGRGSGANVLTF
TRBV7-9	NA	NA	13	TRBJ1-2	TGTGCCAGCAGCACACAGGGCTTTTATGGCTACACCTTC	CASSTQGFYGYTF
TRBV27	NA	NA	15	TRBJ1-1	TGTGCCAGCAGTTTACGTCCACAACTGAACACTGAAGCTTTCTTT	CASSLRPQLNTEAFF
TRBV11-1	NA	NA	16	TRBJ1-1	TGTGCCAGCAGCTTCGACAGGAGGTATGGGGACACTGAAGCTTTCTTT	CASSFDRRYGDTEAFF
TRBV5-6	NA	NA	14	TRBJ1-2	TGTGCCAGCAGCTGGAGCGGAAGCAACTATGGCTACACCTTC	CASSWSGSNYGYTF
TRBV9	NA	NA	13	TRBJ2-1	TGTGCCAGCAGCGCCCTAGCCGACAATGAGCAGTTCTTC	CASSALADNEQFF
TRBV2	TRBD2	NA	15	TRBJ2-2	TGTGCCATCACCGGGGGAGGGCCGGGCACCGGGGAGCTGTTTTTT	CAITGGGPGTGELFF